The entry that follows covers one T cell receptor beta chain sequence. No antigen is known for it. Clones were sequenced by immunoSEQ multiplex PCR, and TCRdb holds only the in-frame ones, with some missing. The data hold about 51,000 clones, with more than 80% observed a single time. This sample was taken from a study of graft-versus-host responses after intestinal transplantation. About the research overall: Each of the recipients got a multivisceral, liver-intestinal, or isolated intestinal transplant. Anti-thymocyte globulin induction preceded two to four years of tacrolimus and steroid maintenance in all recipients.

Germline CDR1 SNHLY, CDR2 FYNNEI. This CDR3 has 13 amino acids. V lost 8 bases and J 4 bases, leaving 13 bases between the germline ends. Broader study findings: GvH clones detected in recipient marrow included some appearing first in ileum or blood.

The TCR comes from a human donor who was the organ donor for an intestinal transplant. The sample was unstimulated CD4+ T cells sorted from spleen or lymph node cells, taken before transplant. The chain joins TRBV2 to TRBJ2-3, with D possibly being TRBD2 (7 bases). The CDR3, as DNA: TGTGCCAGCGGCGGGGGCAGGGCAGATACGCAGTATTTT. This codes for CASGGGRADTQYF.